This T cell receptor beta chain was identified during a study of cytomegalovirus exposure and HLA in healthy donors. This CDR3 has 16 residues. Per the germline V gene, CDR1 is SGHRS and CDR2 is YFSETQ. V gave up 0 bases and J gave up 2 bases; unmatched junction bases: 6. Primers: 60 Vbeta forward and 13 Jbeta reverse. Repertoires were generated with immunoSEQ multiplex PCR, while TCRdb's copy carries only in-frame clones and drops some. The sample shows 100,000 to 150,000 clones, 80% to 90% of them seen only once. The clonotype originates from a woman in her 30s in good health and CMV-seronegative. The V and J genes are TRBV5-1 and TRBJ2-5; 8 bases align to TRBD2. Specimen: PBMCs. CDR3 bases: TGCGCCAGCAGCTTGGCGGGGGGGAGACCTCAAGAGACCCAGTACTTC. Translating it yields CASSLAGGRPQETQYF.